This T cell receptor beta chain was retrieved from a study of T cell changes during pregnancy in multiple sclerosis. Produced via immunoSEQ multiplex PCR; TCRdb's table is partial and in-frame only. The sample consists of approximately 80,000 clones, roughly 95% of them appearing once. V lost 1 base to trimming and J lost 2 bases, with 8 bases between them. Germline-derived CDR1 and CDR2 are LNHDA and SQIVND (reference sequence). CDR3 length: 14 residues. Of note for this clone: This specimen includes other DNA sequences encoding the same CDR3.

The clonotype was recovered from a female donor in good health, enrolled as a control in a pregnancy study. The input for sequencing was peripheral blood, taken in the second trimester of pregnancy. The rearrangement joins TRBV19 to TRBJ1-1; D is undetermined. For the CDR3, the DNA is TGTGCCAGTAGTATAGGAACAGTAAACACTGAAGCTTTCTTT. It codes for CASSIGTVNTEAFF.